This T cell receptor (beta chain) was observed in a study of T cell responses to AZD1222 COVID-19 vaccine. Study-wide findings and caveats: Spike-wide vaccine-associated CD4 TCRs dominated at 160-218 and 743-854. In all cases, repertoires were sampled only after the peak T cell response. Just a handful of AZD1222 recipients were seropositive at baseline.

Some second doses came at about 4 weeks and others at about 12 weeks; these were pooled. The junction had 1 base not matched to a gene; V was cut back by 3 bases and J by 4 bases. The CDR3 has 13 residues. In germline, CDR1 is KGHSH, CDR2 LQKENI. About this clone itself: Its specificity is unknown.

Data came from immunoSEQ multiplex PCR; TCRdb stores just in-frame clones and leaves some out. The table lists 70,000 or so clones, over 80% of them singletons. This sequence originates from an adult who received the AZD1222 COVID-19 vaccine. Sequencing was performed on peripheral blood, taken 28 days after the second AZD1222 dose. This rearrangement joins TRBV18 to TRBJ1-2; the match to TRBD1 covers 8 bases. CDR3 DNA sequence: TGTGCCAGCTCACCCGACAGGGGCTATGGCTACACCTTC. Translating it yields CASSPDRGYGYTF.